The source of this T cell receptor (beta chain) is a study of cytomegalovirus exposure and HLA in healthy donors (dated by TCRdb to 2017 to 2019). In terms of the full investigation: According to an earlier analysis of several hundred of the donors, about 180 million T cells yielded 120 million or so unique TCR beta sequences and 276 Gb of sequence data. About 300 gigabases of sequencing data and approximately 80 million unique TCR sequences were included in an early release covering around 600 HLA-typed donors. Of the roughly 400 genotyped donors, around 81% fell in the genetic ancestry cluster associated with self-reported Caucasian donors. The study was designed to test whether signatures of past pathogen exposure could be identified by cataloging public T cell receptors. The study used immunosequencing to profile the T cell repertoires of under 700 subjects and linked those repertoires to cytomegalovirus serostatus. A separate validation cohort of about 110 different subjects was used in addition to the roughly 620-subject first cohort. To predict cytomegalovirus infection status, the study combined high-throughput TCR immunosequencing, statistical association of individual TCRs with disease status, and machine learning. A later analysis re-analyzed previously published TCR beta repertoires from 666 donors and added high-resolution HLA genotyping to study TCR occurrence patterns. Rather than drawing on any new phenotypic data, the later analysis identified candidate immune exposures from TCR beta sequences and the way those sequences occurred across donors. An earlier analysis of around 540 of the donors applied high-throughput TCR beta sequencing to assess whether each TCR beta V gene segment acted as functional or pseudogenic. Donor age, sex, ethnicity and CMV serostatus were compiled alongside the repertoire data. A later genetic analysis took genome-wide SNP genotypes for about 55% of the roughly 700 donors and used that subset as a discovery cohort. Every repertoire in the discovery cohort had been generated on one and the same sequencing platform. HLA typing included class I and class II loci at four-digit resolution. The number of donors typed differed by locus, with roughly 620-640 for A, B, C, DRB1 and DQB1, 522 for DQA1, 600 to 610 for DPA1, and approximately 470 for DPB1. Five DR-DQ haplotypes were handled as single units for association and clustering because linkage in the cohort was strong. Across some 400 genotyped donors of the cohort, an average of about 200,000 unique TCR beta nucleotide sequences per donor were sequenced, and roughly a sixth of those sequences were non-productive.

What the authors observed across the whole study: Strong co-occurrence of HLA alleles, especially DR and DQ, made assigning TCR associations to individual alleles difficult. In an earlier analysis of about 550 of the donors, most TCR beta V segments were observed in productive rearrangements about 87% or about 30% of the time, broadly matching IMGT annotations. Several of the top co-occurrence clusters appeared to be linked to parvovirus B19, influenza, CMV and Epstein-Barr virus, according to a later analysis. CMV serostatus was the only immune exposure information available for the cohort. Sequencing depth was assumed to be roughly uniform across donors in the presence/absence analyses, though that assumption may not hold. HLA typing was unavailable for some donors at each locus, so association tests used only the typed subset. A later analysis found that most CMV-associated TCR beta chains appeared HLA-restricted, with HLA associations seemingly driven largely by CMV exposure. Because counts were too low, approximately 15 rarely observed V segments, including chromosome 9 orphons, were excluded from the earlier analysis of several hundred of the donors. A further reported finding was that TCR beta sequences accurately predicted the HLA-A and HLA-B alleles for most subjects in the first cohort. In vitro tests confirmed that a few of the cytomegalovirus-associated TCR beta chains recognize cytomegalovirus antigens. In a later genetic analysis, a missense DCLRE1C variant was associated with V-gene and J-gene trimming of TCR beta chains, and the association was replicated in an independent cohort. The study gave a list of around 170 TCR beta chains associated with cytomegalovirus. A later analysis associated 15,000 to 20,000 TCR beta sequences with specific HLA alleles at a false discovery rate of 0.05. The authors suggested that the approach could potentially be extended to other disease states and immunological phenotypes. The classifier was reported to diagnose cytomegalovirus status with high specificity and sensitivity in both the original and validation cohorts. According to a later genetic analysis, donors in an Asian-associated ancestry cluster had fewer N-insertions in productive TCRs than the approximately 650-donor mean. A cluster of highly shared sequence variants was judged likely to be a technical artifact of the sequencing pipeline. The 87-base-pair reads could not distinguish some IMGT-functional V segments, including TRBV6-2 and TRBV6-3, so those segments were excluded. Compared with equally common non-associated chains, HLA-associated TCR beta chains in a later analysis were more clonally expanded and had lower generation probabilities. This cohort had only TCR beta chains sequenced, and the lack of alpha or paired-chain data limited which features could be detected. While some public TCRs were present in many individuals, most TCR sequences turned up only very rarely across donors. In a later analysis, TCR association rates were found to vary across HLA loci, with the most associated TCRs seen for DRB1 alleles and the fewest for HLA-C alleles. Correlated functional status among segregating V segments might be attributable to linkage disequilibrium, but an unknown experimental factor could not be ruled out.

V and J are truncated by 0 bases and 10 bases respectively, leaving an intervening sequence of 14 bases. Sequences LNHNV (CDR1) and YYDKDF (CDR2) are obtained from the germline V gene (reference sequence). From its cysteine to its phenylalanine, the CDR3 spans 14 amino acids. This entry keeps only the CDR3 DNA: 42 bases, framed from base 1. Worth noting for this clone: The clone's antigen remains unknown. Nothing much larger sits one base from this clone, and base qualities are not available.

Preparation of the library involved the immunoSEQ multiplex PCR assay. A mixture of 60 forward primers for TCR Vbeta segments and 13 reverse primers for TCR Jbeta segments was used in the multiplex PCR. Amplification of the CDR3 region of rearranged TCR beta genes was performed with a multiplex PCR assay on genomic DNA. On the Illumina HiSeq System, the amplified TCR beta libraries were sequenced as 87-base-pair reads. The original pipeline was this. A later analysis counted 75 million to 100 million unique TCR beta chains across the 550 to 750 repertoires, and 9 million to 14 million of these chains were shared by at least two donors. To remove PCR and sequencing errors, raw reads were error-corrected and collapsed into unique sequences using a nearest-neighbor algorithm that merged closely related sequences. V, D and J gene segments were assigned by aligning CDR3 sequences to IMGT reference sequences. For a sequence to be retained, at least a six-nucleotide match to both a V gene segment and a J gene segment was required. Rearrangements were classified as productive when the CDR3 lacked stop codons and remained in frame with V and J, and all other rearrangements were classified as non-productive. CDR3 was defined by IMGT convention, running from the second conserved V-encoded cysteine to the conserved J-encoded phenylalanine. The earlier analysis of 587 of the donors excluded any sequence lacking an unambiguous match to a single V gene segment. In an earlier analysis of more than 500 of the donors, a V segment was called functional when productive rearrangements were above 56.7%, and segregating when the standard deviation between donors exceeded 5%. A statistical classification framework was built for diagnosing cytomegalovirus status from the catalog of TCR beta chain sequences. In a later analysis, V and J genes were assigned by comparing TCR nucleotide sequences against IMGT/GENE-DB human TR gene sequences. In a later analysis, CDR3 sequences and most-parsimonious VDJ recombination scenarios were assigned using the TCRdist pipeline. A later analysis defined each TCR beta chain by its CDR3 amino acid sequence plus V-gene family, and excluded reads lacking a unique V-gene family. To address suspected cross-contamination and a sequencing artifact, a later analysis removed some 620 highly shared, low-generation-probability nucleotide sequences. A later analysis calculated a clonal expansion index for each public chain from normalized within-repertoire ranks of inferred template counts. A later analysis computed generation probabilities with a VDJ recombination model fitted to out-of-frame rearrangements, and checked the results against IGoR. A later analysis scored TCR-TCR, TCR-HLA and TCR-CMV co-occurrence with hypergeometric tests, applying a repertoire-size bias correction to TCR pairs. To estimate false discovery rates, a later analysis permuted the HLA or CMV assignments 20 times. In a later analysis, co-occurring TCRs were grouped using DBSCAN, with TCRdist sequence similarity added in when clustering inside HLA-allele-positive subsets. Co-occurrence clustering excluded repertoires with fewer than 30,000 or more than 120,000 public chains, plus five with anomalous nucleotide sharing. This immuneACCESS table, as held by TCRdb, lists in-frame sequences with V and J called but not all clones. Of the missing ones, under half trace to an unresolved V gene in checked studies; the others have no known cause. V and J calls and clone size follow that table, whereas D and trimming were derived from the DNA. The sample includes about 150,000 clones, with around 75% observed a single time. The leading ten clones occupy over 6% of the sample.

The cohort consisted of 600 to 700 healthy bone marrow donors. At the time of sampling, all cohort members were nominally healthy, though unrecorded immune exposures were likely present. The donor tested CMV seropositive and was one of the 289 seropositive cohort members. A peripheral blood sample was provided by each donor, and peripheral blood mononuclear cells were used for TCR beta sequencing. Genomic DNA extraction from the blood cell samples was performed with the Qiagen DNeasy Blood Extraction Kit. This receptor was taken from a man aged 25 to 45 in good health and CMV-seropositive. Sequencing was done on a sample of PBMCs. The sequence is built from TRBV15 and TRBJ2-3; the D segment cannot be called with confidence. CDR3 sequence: CATSRDNQEPAQYF. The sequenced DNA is TGTGCCACCAGCAGAGATAACCAGGAACCGGCGCAGTATTTT.